These 7 T cell receptor beta chains share one sample of origin, sequenced in a study of T cells in localized non-small cell lung cancer. The repertoire was sequenced with immunoSEQ multiplex PCR; TCRdb's copy has only in-frame clones and lacks some. The sample consists of 25,000 to 30,000 clones, 65% to 85% of them appearing once. Sequenced here: peripheral blood mononuclear cells, sampled before any cancer treatment. The receptors were gathered from a man aged 35-75 years with stage III lung adenocarcinoma.

The chain combines TRBV28 with TRBJ1-2; no firm D call. The CDR3 covers 12 residues. The germline V gene has CDR1 MDHEN and CDR2 SYDVKM. V was cut by 4 bases and J by 6 bases, with 9 bases left in between. The DNA of the CDR3 is TGTGCCAGCAGTTATAGTGGGGATGGCTACACCTTC. Translation gives CASSYSGDGYTF.

The V call is TRBV27, the J call TRBJ1-1; the D gene is possibly TRBD1 (5 bases). Germline V gene lookup returns CDR1 MNHEY and CDR2 SMNVEV (reference sequence). The V end lost 5 bases, the J end lost 4 bases, and 11 bases lay between the germline ends. The CDR3 loop spans 13 amino acids. The CDR3, as DNA: TGTGCCAGCAGTCTCCCTGGGGGCACTGAAGCTTTCTTT. Translation: CASSLPGGTEAFF.

This clone was observed a handful of times. The rearrangement links TRBV18 to TRBJ2-7; D gene unclear. The ends were cut back, 3 bases at V and 4 bases at J, with 10 bases in the middle. This CDR3 has 13 amino acids. The germline gives CDR1 KGHSH, CDR2 LQKENI. Here the CDR3 reads CASSPAGPYEQYF. CDR3 bases: TGTGCCAGCTCACCGGCAGGACCTTACGAGCAGTACTTC. Supplemented by reference TRBV18 and TRBJ2-7, the full variable domain reads NAGVMQNPRHLVRRRGQEARLRCSPMKGHSHVYWYRQLPEEGLKFMVYLQKENIIDESGMPKERFSAEFPKEGPSILRIQQVVRGDSAAYFCASSPAGPYEQYFGPGTRLTVT.

The chain links TRBV7-8 to TRBJ1-2, with 7 bases identical to TRBD1. Germline values: CDR1 SGHVS, CDR2 FQNEAQ. After removal of 1 base from V and 2 bases from J, the junction contained 1 base not matched to a gene. The CDR3 covers 14 residues. This CDR3 reads CASSLGQGNYGYTF. For the CDR3, the DNA is TGTGCCAGCAGCTTAGGACAGGGAAACTATGGCTACACCTTC. The full variable domain, completed using reference TRBV7-8 and TRBJ1-2, is GAGVSQSPRYKVAKRGQDVALRCDPISGHVSLFWYQQALGQGPEFLTYFQNEAQLDKSGLPSDRFFAERPEGSVSTLKIQRTQQEDSAVYLCASSLGQGNYGYTFGSGTRLTVV.

The chain employs TRBV5-1 and TRBJ1-3, with D hard to call. Germline V gene sequence: CDR1 SGHRS, CDR2 YFSETQ. V lost 0 bases to trimming and J lost 3 bases, with 7 bases between them. The CDR3 length is 14 residues. DNA of the CDR3: TGCGCCAGCAGCTTGGGGGAGATTGGAAACACCATATATTTT. Its protein is CASSLGEIGNTIYF.

This chain joins TRBV27 and TRBJ1-1, with D possibly matching TRBD1 (6 bases). Germline V gene lookup returns CDR1 MNHEY and CDR2 SMNVEV (reference sequence). The CDR3 totals 18 residues. Trimming cost V 6 bases and J 4 bases, with 27 bases left between them. The CDR3 sequence: CASSLIVTGPSGGTEAFF. In nucleotides, the CDR3 is TGTGCCAGCAGCTTGATAGTAACAGGGCCCAGTGGTGGCACTGAAGCTTTCTTT.

The V call is TRBV28, the J call TRBJ2-6; D call uncertain. V was pared by 6 bases and J by 5 bases, with 11 bases between. This CDR3 region has 14 residues. Germline CDR1 and CDR2: MDHEN and SYDVKM. The DNA of the CDR3 is TGTGCCAGCAGCCCAGGAACCTGGGCCAACGTCCTGACTTTC. Its translation: CASSPGTWANVLTF.